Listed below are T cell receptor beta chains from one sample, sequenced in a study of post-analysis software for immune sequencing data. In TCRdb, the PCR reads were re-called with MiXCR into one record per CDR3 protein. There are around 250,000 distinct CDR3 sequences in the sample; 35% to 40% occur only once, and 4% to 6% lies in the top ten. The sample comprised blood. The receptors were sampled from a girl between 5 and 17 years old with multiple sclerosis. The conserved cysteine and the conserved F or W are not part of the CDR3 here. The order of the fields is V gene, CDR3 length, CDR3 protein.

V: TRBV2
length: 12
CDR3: ASRDSFTTDTQY

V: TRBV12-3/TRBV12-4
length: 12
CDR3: ASSNTGGSNEQY

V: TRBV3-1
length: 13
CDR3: ASSQVSLAGLEQF

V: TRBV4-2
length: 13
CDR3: ASSQVSGQDYGYT

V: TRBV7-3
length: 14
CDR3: ASSLVAGVSGGELF

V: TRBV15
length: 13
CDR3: ATSRDREIRETQY

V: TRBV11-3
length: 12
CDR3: ASSPSGLYNEQF

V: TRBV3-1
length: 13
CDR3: ASAPGGTHSETLH

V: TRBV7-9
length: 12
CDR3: ANSHGGLNTEAF

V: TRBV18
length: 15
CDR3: ASSPAGASPMNTEAF

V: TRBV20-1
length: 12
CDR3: SARAASVTDTQY

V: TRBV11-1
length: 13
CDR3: ASSLGTSDAETQY

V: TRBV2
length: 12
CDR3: ASRRDRGWDEQY

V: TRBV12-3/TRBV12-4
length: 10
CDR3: ASTPTGGAQY

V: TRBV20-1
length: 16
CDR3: SALGRAGLAGITDTQY

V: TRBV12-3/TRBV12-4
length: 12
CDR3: ASSSSGTYNEQY

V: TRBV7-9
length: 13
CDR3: ASSTGQLNTGELF

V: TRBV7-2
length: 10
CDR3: ASSGVNTEAF

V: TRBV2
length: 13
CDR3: AGPGAAGTLDTQY

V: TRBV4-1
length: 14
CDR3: ASSQTSDRGNTEAF

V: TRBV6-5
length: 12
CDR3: ASRHEEGQEKLF

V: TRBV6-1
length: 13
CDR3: ASSETDGHYNEQF

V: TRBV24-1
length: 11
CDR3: ATSERGDTEAF

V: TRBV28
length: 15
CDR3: ASSSQGRRESPYGYT

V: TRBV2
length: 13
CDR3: ASSESGGGALEQF

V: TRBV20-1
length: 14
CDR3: SARDRGRVLLGEQF

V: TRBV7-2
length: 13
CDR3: ASSLDRGRSYEQY

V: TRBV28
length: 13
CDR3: ASSLLGSGGGGYT

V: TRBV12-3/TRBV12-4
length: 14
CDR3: ASSPGDGVYNQPQH

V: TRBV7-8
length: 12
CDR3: ASSSDRSGETQY

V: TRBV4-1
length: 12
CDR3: ASSQWTASDEQY

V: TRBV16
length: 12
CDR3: ASSLPDSTYEQY

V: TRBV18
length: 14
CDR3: ASSPALQGLNQPQH

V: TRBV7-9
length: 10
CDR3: ASSFGFYEQY

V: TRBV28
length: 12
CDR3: ASGLGRLNTEAF

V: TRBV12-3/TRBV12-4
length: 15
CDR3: ASFFFGGASTNEKLF

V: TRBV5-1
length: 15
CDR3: ASSFTGLSSGANVLT

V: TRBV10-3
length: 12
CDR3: AISDRDPPGEQY

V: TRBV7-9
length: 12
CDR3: ASSSTGKNTEAF

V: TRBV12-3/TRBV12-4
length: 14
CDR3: ASSFSLRRSQETQY

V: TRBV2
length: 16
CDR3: ASRGQGARFYSNQPQH

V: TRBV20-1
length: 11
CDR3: SARAGRETEAF

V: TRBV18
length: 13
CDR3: ASSRTGGFGETQY

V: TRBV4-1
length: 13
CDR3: ASSQSQREGYEQY

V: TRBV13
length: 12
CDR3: ASSSGLAEETQY

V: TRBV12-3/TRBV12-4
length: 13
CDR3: ASSLAGRYNSPLH

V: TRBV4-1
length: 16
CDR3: ASSQVLQLAGGTDTQY

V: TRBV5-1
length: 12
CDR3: ASSLETGGDTQY

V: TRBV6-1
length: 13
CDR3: ASREYDGLNTEAF

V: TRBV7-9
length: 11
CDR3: ATETGTGDHYT

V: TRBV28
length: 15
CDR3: ASSFGGPEATNEKLF

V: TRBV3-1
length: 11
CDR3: ASSQQGGSEAF

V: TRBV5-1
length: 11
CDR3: ASTDLNTGELF

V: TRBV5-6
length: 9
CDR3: ASSLAEKLF

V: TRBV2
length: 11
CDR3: ASRKGNYNEQF

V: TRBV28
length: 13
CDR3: ASSLGGSSTDTQD